The clone carrying this T cell receptor beta chain was counted only a few times. Its target is unknown. The table came from immunoSEQ multiplex PCR; TCRdb's copy has only in-frame clones and leaves some out. The sample has some 4,500 clones, roughly 70% seen once. The data derive from a study of immune evolution from preneoplasia to lung adenocarcinoma. Notes on the study in general: Top clone share appeared to fall from AAH through AIS, MIA, adenocarcinoma. Clonality was highest in normal lung, lower in later-stage lesions apparently.

Patients had resection in Japan or China between about 2013 and 2017. Each case's diagnosis was confirmed by two pathologists on H&E. The sample taken for sequencing was FFPE adjacent normal lung tissue. The TCR was taken from a person between 60 and 80 years old with lung adenocarcinoma.

The CDR3 nucleotides read TGTGCCAGCAGCCCCGAGGCCGTCTCTGGGGCCAACGTCCTGACTTTC. Translating gives CASSPEAVSGANVLTF. This chain links TRBV7-6 with TRBJ2-6; D is uncertain. V shed 5 bases and J shed 0 bases, with 11 bases lying between them. From germline, CDR1 is SGHVS and CDR2 FNYEAQ. This CDR3 region has 16 residues.